The clone carrying this T cell receptor beta chain showed up many times. Its antigen is as yet unknown. In the library, individual cDNA molecules carried attached unique molecular identifiers. MiXCR was run by TCRdb on the 5' RACE reads, yielding one entry per CDR3 protein. The data show 50,000 to 70,000 distinct CDR3 sequences, with about 7.7% seen just once and more than 3% held by the top ten. These data originate in a study of early T cells in non-severe SARS-CoV-2 infection. About the research overall: From unsorted whole blood, bulk RNA was sequenced, and the chains remained unpaired. The study, taken as a whole, reports: Reliance on VDJdb matching favored anti-spike CD8 responses; private and CD4 specificities were missed.

This CDR3 has 13 residues. Germline loops: CDR1 SEHNR, CDR2 FQNEAQ (reference sequence). Deletions cut 3 bases from V and 1 base from J, with 4 bases between. The chain combines TRBV7-9 with TRBJ1-5; D call uncertain. The sequence was collected from an adult who was a healthcare worker with PCR-confirmed SARS-CoV-2 infection or an uninfected control (not recorded which). The sample was whole blood. The CDR3 spells CASSFGSNQPQHF. Written as DNA, the CDR3 is TGTGCCAGCAGCTTTGGAAGCAATCAGCCCCAGCATTTT.